This note documents a single T cell receptor beta chain sequence. Its antigen is unidentified. V was clipped by 5 bases and J by 0 bases, with 8 bases between them. Germline lookup yields CDR1 GTSNPN and CDR2 SVGIG (reference sequence). The CDR3 contains 13 residues. The study ran its PCR with 60 Vbeta and 13 Jbeta primers. The method was immunoSEQ multiplex PCR; TCRdb's version includes in-frame clones alone and lacks a portion of them. Recorded here are some 75,000 clones; the top ten clones represent approximately 7.5%. This sample is part of a study of cytomegalovirus exposure and HLA in healthy donors. Study-wide results and caveats: Earlier analysis found most TCR beta V segments productive about 90% or about 30% of the time. The authors judged a highly shared variant cluster likely a sequencing artifact. A later analysis reportedly found fewer N-insertions in an Asian-associated ancestry cluster than the roughly 680-donor mean.

The source of this sequence is a female donor in good health and CMV-seropositive. Sequenced material: PBMCs. The chain employs TRBV30 and TRBJ1-5; the D gene is possibly TRBD1 (6 bases). The CDR3 DNA reads TGTGCCTGGGGGACAAATAGCAATCAGCCCCAGCATTTT. It translates to CAWGTNSNQPQHF.